These T cell receptor beta chains were read from a single sample in a study of control samples from healthy donors and cancer patients. Clones were sequenced by immunoSEQ multiplex PCR, and TCRdb holds only the in-frame ones, with some missing. The sample contains roughly 400,000 clones, 80% to 95% of which appear only once. Sequencing was performed on PBMCs. Every receptor here comes from a man in his forties with head and neck cancer. CDR3s leave out the opening cysteine and the closing phenylalanine or tryptophan. A D gene is named only where the DNA matches it firmly.

j_call: TRBJ2-7
v_call: TRBV12-5
d_call: NA
cdr3_aa: ASGLSPEAEQY

j_call: TRBJ2-5
v_call: TRBV5-6
d_call: NA
cdr3_aa: ASSGGTGYQETQY

j_call: TRBJ2-7
v_call: TRBV12-5
d_call: TRBD1
cdr3_aa: ASGLTWTGYEQY

j_call: TRBJ2-1
v_call: TRBV28
d_call: NA
cdr3_aa: ASNLPNEQF

j_call: TRBJ2-7
v_call: TRBV19
d_call: NA
cdr3_aa: ASSILPGTSYEQY

j_call: TRBJ2-3
v_call: TRBV6-5
d_call: NA
cdr3_aa: ASSYSWTDRVNTQY

j_call: TRBJ2-5
v_call: TRBV6-5
d_call: NA
cdr3_aa: ASKKRRDQETQY

j_call: TRBJ2-7
v_call: TRBV25-1
d_call: NA
cdr3_aa: ASRLGSYEQY

j_call: TRBJ2-3
v_call: TRBV7-9
d_call: TRBD2
cdr3_aa: ASSPSGRGGDTQY

j_call: TRBJ2-7
v_call: TRBV27
d_call: NA
cdr3_aa: ASSLSIFLAGSEQY

j_call: TRBJ2-7
v_call: TRBV27
d_call: NA
cdr3_aa: ASSLGPSAPHLYEQY

j_call: TRBJ2-3
v_call: TRBV9
d_call: TRBD2
cdr3_aa: ASSGSLAGGVRNTQY

j_call: TRBJ2-3
v_call: TRBV18
d_call: NA
cdr3_aa: ASSPGGGGDTQY

j_call: TRBJ2-1
v_call: TRBV3-1/TRBV3-2
d_call: NA
cdr3_aa: ASSQIRGSHEQF

j_call: TRBJ1-4
v_call: TRBV5-6
d_call: NA
cdr3_aa: ASSLDGAATDL

j_call: TRBJ1-2
v_call: TRBV29-1
d_call: TRBD1
cdr3_aa: SVVTQGAFFNYGYT

j_call: TRBJ2-2
v_call: TRBV25-1
d_call: TRBD1
cdr3_aa: ASSEGQVGGTGELF

j_call: TRBJ1-6
v_call: TRBV6-4
d_call: NA
cdr3_aa: ASKLQSSSYNSPLH

j_call: TRBJ2-1
v_call: TRBV9
d_call: NA
cdr3_aa: ASSVGLPARYNEQF

j_call: TRBJ1-5
v_call: TRBV28
d_call: NA
cdr3_aa: ASSPGLSHNQPQH

j_call: TRBJ2-5
v_call: TRBV5-1
d_call: TRBD2
cdr3_aa: ASSLGIGLAGRQETQY

j_call: TRBJ2-1
v_call: TRBV7-2
d_call: TRBD1
cdr3_aa: ASRSSPDRDNEQF